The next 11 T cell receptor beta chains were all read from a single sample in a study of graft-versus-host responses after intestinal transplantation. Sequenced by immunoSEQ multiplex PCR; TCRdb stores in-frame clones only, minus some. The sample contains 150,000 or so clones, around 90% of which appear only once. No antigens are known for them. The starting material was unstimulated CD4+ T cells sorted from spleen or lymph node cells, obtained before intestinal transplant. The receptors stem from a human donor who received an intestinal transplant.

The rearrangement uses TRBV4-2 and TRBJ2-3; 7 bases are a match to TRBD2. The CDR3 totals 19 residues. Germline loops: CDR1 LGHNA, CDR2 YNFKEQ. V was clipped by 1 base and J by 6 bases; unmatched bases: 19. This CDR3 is CASSQAGTIELNPADTQYF. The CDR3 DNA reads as TGTGCCAGCAGCCAAGCCGGGACTATAGAGCTGAACCCCGCCGATACGCAGTATTTT.

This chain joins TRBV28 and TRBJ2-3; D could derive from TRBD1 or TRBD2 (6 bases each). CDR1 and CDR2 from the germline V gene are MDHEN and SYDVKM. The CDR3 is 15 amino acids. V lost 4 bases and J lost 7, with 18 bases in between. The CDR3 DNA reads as TGTGCCAGCAGTTCAGGGGCGGAGGGCACTTATACGCAGTATTTT. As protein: CASSSGAEGTYTQYF.

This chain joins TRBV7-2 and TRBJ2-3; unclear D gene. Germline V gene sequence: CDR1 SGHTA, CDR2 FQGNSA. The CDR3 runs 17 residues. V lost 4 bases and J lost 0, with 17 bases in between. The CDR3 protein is CASSSRPRRSSTDTQYF. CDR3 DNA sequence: TGTGCCAGCAGCTCGCGGCCACGTCGCTCTAGCACAGATACGCAGTATTTT.

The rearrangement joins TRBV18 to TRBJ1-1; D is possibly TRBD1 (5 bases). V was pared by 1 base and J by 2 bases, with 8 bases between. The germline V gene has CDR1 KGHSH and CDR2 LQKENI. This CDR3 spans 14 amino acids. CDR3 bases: TGTGCCAGCTCACCACTCACAGGTAACACTGAAGCTTTCTTT. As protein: CASSPLTGNTEAFF.

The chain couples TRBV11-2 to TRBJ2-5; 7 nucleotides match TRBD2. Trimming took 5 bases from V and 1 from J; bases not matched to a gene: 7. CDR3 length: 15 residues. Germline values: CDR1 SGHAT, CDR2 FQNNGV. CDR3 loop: CASSLDRLAQETQYF. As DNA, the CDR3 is TGTGCCAGCAGCCTCGATCGACTAGCCCAAGAGACCCAGTACTTC.

CDR3 sequence: CASSLGRQGDTSNTEAFF. The CDR3 DNA is TGTGCCAGCAGCTTAGGGAGACAGGGCGACACGTCAAACACTGAAGCTTTCTTT. V usage is TRBV11-2 and J usage is TRBJ1-1; 7 nucleotides line up with TRBD1. In germline, CDR1 is SGHAT, CDR2 FQNNGV. J lost 2 bases, V lost 1 base, and 13 bases had no gene match. This CDR3 spans 18 amino acids.

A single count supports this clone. As DNA, the CDR3 is TGTGCCAGCAGCTTAGTGGGTTGGGGCAAAAACATTCAGTACTTC. Protein sequence: CASSLVGWGKNIQYF. The chain combines TRBV5-6 with TRBJ2-4, with no clear D. CDR3 length equals 15 residues. The germline V gene encodes CDR1 SGHDT and CDR2 YYEEEE. Trimming removed 2 bases at V and 3 bases at J, with 12 bases between.

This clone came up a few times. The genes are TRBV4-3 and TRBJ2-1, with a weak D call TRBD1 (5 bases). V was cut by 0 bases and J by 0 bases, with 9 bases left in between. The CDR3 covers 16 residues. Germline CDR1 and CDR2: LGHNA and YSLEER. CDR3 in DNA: TGCGCCAGCAGCCAAGATCCTACAGGCTCCTACAATGAGCAGTTCTTC. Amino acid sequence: CASSQDPTGSYNEQFF.

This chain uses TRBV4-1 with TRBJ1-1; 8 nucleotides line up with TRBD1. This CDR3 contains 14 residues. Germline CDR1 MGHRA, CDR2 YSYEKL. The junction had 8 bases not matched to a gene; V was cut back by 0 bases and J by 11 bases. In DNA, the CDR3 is TGCGCCAGCAGCCAAGATGGGCAGGGGGCGATGGCTTTCTTT. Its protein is CASSQDGQGAMAFF.

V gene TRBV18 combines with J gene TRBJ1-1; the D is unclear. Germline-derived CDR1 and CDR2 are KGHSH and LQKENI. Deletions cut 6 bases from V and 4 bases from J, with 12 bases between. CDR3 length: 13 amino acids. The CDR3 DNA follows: TGTGCCAGCTCCCCTTGGACGGGCACTGAAGCTTTCTTT. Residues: CASSPWTGTEAFF.

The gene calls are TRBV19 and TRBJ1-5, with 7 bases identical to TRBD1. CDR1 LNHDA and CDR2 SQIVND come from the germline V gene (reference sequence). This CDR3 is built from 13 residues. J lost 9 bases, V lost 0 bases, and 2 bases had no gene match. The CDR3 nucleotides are TGTGCCAGTAGTATAGATGGGGACAGGCCCCAGCATTTT. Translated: CASSIDGDRPQHF.